The TCR beta chain under discussion was sequenced for a study of T cell changes during pregnancy in multiple sclerosis. Per the germline V gene, CDR1 is LNHDA and CDR2 is SQIVND (reference sequence). The CDR3 runs to 15 residues. With V trimmed by 6 bases and J by 2 bases, 8 bases remained unmatched. The protocol was immunoSEQ multiplex PCR, while the TCRdb copy is restricted to in-frame clones and leaves out a portion. The sample has about 50,000 clones, less than 95% seen once; the top ten hold roughly 0.34%. V gene TRBV19 combines with J gene TRBJ2-5; 8 bases match TRBD1. The receptor's source is a female donor with multiple sclerosis, enrolled in a pregnancy study. The sequencing used CD4+ T cells from peripheral blood mononuclear cells, collected in the third trimester of pregnancy. The CDR3 protein is CASRSRQGMQETQYF. CDR3 nucleotide sequence: TGTGCCAGTAGGAGCCGACAGGGGATGCAAGAGACCCAGTACTTC.